The text below deals with one T cell receptor beta chain. Antigen unknown. The bulk TCR libraries were made with methods described before and with listed TCR primers. TCRdb re-called the PCR reads through MiXCR, storing one row per CDR3 protein. This table has more than 550,000 distinct CDR3 sequences, approximately 24% appearing once. The source of the sample is a study of molecular identifiers for immune sequencing clone quantification. As for the study in general: For replicates, RNA isolated from roughly 21,000 or 96,000 naive CD8 cells was divided into five portions, of which four were sequenced.

Sorting defined naive CD8 T cells as CD8+CD4-CCR7+CD45RA+. Study results and limitations: In CMV-specific effectors, clones above 20 copies held over 99% of molecules; naive, under 1%.

With 2 bases removed from V and 6 bases from J, the gap between germline ends came to 11 bases. The CDR3 covers 12 residues. Per the germline V gene, CDR1 is GTSNPN and CDR2 is SVGIG (reference sequence). This sequence originates from a human donor in good health. Some libraries in this study had Jurkat cell RNA spiked in. The specimen sequenced was naive CD8+ T cells from blood, with Jurkat cell RNA spiked in. Subset defined: FACS-sorted CD8+CD4-CCR7+CD45RA+ naive T cells. The gene calls are TRBV30 and TRBJ2-7, with D maybe TRBD2 (5 bases). CDR3: CAWSLFEGEQYF. CDR3 sequence (DNA): TGTGCCTGGAGTCTCTTCGAGGGCGAGCAGTACTTC.